This T cell receptor (beta chain) is from a study of T cell responses to AZD1222 COVID-19 vaccine. For the study at large: Both about-4-week and about-12-week second-dose recipients were combined. Study-level results: Mostly white British, mostly female donors; authors suggested clonal diversity may be underestimated.

Germline CDR1 is MNHNS and CDR2 is SASEGT. Trimming left V 0 bases short and J 8 bases short, with 8 bases between. The CDR3 covers 13 residues. Only one count was recorded for this clone. The target antigen is unknown. Some clones are missing from TCRdb's copy, which holds only in-frame ones; the method was immunoSEQ multiplex PCR. The data show more than 90,000 clones, about nine tenths seen once. The rearrangement links TRBV6-1 to TRBJ1-5, with D hard to call. The receptor was isolated from an adult in good health. The sample was peripheral blood, taken on day 0 of AZD1222 vaccination. The CDR3 DNA follows: TGTGCCAGCAGTGAAGCTGAAGAGGAGCCCCAGCATTTT. It is translated as CASSEAEEEPQHF.